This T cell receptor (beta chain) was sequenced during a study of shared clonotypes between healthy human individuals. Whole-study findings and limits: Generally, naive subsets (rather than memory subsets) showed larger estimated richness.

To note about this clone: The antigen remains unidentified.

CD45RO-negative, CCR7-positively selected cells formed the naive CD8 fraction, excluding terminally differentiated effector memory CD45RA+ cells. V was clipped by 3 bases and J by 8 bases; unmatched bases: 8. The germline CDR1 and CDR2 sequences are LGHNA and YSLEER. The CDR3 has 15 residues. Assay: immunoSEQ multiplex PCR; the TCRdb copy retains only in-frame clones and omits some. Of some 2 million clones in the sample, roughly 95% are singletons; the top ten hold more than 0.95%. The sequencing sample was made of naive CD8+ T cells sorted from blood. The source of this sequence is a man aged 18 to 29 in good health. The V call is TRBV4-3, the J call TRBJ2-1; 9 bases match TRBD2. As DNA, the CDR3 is TGCGCCAGCAGCCAGGGGGCTAGCGGGATATATGAGCAGTTCTTC. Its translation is CASSQGASGIYEQFF.